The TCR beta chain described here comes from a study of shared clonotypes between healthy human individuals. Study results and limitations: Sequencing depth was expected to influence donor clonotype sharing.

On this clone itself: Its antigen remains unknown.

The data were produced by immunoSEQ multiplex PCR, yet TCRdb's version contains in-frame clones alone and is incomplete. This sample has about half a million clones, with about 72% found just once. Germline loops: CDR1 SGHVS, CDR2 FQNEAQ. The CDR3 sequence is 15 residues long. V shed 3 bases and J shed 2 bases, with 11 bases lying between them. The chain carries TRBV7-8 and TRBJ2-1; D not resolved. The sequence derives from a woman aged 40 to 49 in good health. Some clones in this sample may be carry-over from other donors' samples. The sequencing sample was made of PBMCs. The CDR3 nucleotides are TGTGCCAGCAGCTTTTTCCGAGGAACCTACAATGAGCAGTTCTTC. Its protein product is CASSFFRGTYNEQFF.